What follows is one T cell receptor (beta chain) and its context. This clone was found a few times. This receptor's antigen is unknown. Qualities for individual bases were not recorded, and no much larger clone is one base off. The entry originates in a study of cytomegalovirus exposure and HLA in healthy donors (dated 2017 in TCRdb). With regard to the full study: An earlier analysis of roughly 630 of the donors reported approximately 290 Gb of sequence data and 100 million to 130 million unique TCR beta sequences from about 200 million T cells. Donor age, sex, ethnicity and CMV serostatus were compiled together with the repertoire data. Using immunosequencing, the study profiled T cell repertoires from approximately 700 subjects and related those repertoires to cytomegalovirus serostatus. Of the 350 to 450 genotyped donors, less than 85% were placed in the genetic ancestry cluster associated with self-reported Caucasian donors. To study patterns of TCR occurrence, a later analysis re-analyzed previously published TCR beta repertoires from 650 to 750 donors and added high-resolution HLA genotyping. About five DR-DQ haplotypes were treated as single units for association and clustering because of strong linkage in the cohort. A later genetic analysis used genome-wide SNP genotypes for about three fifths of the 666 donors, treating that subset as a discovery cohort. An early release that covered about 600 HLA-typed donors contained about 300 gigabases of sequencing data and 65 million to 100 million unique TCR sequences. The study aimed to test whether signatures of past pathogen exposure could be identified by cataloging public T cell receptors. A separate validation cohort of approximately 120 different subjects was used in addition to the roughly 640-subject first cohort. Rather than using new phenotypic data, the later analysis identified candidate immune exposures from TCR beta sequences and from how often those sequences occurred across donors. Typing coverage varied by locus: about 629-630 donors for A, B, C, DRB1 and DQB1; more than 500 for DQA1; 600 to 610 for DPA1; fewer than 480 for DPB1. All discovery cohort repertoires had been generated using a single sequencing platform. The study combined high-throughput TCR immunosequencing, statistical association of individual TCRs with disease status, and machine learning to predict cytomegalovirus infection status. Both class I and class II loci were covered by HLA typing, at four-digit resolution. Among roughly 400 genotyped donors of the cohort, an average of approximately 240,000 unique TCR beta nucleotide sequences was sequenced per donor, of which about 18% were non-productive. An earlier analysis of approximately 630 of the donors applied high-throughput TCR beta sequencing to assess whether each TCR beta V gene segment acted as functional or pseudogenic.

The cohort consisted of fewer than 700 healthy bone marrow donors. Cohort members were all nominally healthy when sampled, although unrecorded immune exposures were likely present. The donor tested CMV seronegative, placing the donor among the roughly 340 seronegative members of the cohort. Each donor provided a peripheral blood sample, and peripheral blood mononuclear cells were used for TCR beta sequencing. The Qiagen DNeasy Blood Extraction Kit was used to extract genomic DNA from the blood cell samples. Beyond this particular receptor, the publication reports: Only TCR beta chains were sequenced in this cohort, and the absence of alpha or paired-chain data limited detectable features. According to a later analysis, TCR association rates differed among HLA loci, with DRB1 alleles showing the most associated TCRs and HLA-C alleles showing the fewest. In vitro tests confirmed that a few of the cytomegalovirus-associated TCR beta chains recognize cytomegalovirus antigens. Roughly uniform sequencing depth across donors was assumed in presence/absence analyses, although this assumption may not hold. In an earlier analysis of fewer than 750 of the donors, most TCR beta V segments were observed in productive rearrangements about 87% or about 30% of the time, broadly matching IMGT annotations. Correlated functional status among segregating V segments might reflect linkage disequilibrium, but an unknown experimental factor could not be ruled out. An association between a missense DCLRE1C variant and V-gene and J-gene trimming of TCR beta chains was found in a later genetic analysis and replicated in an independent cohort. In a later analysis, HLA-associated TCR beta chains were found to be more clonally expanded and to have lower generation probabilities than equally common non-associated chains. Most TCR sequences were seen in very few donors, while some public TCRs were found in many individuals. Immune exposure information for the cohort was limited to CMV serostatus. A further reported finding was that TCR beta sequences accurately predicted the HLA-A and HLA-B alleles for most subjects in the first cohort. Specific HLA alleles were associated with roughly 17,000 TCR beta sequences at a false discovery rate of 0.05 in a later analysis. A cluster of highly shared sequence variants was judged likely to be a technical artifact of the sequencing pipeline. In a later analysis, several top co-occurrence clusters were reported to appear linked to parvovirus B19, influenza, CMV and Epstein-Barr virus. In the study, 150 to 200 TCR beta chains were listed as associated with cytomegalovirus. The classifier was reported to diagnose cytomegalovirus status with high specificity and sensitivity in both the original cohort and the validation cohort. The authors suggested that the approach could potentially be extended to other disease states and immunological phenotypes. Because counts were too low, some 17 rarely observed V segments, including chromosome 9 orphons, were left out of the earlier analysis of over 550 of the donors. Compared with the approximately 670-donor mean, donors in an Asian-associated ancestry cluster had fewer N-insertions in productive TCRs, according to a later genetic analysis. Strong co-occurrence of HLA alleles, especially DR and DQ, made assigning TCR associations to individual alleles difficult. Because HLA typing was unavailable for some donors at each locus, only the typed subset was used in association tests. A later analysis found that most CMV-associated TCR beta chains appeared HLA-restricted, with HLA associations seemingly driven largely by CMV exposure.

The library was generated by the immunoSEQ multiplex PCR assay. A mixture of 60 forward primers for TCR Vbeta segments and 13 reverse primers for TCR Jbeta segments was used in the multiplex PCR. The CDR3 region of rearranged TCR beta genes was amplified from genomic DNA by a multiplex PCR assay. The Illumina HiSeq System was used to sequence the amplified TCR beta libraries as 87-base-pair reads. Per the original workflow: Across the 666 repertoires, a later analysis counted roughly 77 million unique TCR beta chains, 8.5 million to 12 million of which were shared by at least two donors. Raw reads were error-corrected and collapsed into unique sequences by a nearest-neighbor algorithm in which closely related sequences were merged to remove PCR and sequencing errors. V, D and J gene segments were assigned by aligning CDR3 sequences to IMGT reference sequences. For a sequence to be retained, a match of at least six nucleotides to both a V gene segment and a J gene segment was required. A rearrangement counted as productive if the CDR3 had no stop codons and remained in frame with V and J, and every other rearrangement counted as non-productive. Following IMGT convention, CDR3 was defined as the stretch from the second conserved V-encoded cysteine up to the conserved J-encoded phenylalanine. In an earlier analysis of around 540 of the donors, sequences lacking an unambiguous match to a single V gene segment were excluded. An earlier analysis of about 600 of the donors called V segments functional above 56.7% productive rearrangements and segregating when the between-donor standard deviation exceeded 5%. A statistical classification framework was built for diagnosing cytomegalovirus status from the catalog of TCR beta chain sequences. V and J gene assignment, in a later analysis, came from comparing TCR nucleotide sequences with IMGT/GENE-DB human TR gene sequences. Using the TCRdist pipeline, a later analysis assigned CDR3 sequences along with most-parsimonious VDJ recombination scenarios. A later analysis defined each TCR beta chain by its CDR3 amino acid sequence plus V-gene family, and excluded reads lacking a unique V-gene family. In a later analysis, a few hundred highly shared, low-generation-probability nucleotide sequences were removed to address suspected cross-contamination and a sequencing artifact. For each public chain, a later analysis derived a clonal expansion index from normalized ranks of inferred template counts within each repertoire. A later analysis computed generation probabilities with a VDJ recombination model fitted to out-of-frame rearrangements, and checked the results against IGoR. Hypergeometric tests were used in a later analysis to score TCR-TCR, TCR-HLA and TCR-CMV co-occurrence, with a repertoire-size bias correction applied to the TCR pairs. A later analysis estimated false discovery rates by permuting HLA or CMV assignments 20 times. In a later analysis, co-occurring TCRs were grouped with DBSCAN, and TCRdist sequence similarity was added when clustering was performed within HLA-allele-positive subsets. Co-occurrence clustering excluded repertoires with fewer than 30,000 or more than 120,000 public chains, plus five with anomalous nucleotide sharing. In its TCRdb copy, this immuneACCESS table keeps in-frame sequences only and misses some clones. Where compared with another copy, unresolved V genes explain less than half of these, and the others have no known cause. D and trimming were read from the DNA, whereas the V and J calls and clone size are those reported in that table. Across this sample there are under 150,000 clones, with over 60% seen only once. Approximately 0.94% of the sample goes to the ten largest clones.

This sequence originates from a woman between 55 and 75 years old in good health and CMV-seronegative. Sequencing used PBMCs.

At the DNA level, the sequence is TGTGCCTGGTCGGGACAGGGTTACACCGGGGAGCTGTTTTTT. Its translation reads: CAWSGQGYTGELFF. The rearrangement combines TRBV30 with TRBJ2-2; 9 bases in the middle match TRBD1. Trimmed from V: 5 bases; trimmed from J: 3 bases; junction bases lacking a gene match: 4. Per the germline V gene (reference sequence), GTSNPN is the CDR1 and SVGIG is the CDR2. Counted from cysteine to phenylalanine, this CDR3 has 14 amino acids. The CDR3 DNA has 42 bases and is translated from base 1. With the portions outside the CDR3 filled from the reference TRBV30 and TRBJ2-2 genes, the complete variable region becomes SQTIHQWPATLVQPVGSPLSLECTVEGTSNPNLYWYRQAAGRGLQLLFYSVGIGQISSEVPQNLSASRPQDRQFILSSKKLLLSDSGFYLCAWSGQGYTGELFFGEGSRLTVL.